Reported below is one T cell receptor (beta chain). What it binds is not known. The data were taken from a study of OX40 agonist ivuxolimab in advanced cancers. Study-level results: On average, CD8+ T cells showed a greater number of expanded clones than CD4+.

Using immunoSEQ multiplex PCR, the repertoire was profiled, and TCRdb retains in-frame clones only, with some absent. Here the sample spans around 44,000 clones, approximately 83% being singletons. Germline V gene lookup returns CDR1 LGHNA and CDR2 YNFKEQ. Deletions cut 4 bases from V and 2 bases from J, with 10 bases between. The CDR3 runs 14 residues. The input for sequencing was CD4+ or CD8+ T cells sorted from blood, taken in a trial of the OX40 agonist ivuxolimab. The TCR was taken from an adult with an advanced solid tumor such as melanoma, head and neck, liver or kidney cancer. The chain has TRBV4-2 and TRBJ2-3; TRBD2 is a possible D gene (6 bases). The CDR3 sequence is CASSPRGSTDTQYF. The CDR3 region has the DNA TGTGCCAGCAGCCCGCGGGGATCCACAGATACGCAGTATTTT.